Described below is a single T cell receptor beta chain sequence and its context. The antigen is unknown. This sample stems from a study of T cells after yellow fever vaccination. Overall study: Preparing low-cell-number fractions relied on SMART-Seq v4 Ultra Low Input.

Whole-study findings and limits: FACS-sorted repertoires could harbor abundant contaminating bulk-population clonotypes.

From the 5' RACE reads, TCRdb called clonotypes with MiXCR, one entry per CDR3 protein. The sample records about 630,000 distinct CDR3 sequences, more than 9% being singletons. Germline V gene data show CDR1 as DFQATT and CDR2 as SNEGSKA (reference sequence). This CDR3 is built from 12 residues. V shed 3 bases and J shed 8 bases, with 13 bases lying between them. The chain links TRBV20-1 to TRBJ1-2; D is unresolved. The sequencing used PBMCs, collected on the day of the yellow fever booster vaccination. The receptor comes from a man aged 30 to 39 who received the YFV17D yellow fever vaccine. For the CDR3, the DNA is TGCAGTGCTAGTCTGCAGGTCGGGGGCTACACCTTC. Translation: CSASLQVGGYTF.